The 20 T cell receptor beta chains below were found in one sample sequenced in a study of pediatric ulcerative colitis (dated by TCRdb to the late 2010s). The receptor library was made with the immunoSEQ multiplex PCR assay. TCRdb limited this immuneACCESS table to in-frame rearrangements with V and J called. A share of clones is missing; checked studies link under half to unresolved V genes, and the rest is unexplained. The sample has around 18,000 clones on record, over 65% of them singletons. Clones ranked in the top ten supply over 6.5% of the sample. One to two pinch biopsies were taken from the rectum for research during colonoscopy. The sample was gut tissue. The receptors shown here come from a boy between 10 and 17 years old with moderate ulcerative colitis.

The chain's CDR3 is CATSSEDSSYEQYF. DNA of the CDR3: TGTGCCACCAGCAGCGAAGACAGTTCCTACGAGCAGTACTTC. The V gene is TRBV15, the J gene TRBJ2-7; perhaps TRBD1 as D (5 bases). The germline V and J ends were trimmed by 3 bases and 1 base, with 10 bases remaining between them. The germline CDR1 and CDR2 sequences are LNHNV and YYDKDF (reference sequence). The CDR3 consists of 14 residues. The variable domain in full, completed from reference TRBV15 and TRBJ2-7, reads DAMVIQNPRYQVTQFGKPVTLSCSQTLNHNVMYWYQQKSSQAPKLLFHYYDKDFNNEADTPDNFQSRRPNTSFCFLDIRSPGLGDTAMYLCATSSEDSSYEQYFGPGTRLTVT.

The chain joins TRBV11-3 to TRBJ2-1; D uncertain. The CDR3 has 17 residues. V was clipped by 1 base and J by 0 bases, with 13 bases between them. Looked up from germline, CDR1 is SGHNT and CDR2 is YENEEA. For the CDR3, the DNA is TGTGCCAGCAGCTTAGGACCTCCCGGCCTCTCCTACAATGAGCAGTTCTTC. This translates into CASSLGPPGLSYNEQFF.

The V call is TRBV7-3, the J call TRBJ2-7, with a possible D match to TRBD2 (6 bases). From germline, CDR1 is SGHTA and CDR2 FQGTGA. V lost 4 bases to trimming and J lost 4 bases, with 14 bases between them. CDR3 size: 14 residues. The DNA for the CDR3 is TGTGCCAGCAGCTCCCTCCCAGGGAGGTACGAGCAGTACTTC. Translating it yields CASSSLPGRYEQYF.

The rearrangement joins TRBV30 to TRBJ2-1, with 11 bases lining up with TRBD2. CDR3 size: 14 residues. From germline, CDR1 is GTSNPN and CDR2 SVGIG (reference sequence). The junction had 4 bases not matched to a gene; V was cut back by 0 bases and J by 9 bases. The CDR3 DNA reads TGTGCCTGGAGTGTCCTAGCGGGAGGAGGTGAGCAGTTCTTC. Translated, it gives CAWSVLAGGGEQFF.

The V call is TRBV5-4, the J call TRBJ2-5; D uncertain. Trimming pared 0 bases from V and 5 bases from J, leaving 23 bases between. The CDR3 totals 18 residues. From germline, CDR1 is SGHNT and CDR2 YYREEE (reference sequence). In DNA form, the CDR3 reads TGTGCCAGCAGCTTGGCCTTCCACAGCCCTAGGGCGGAGGAGACCCAGTACTTC. Translated: CASSLAFHSPRAEETQYF.

The J gene is TRBJ1-2, the V gene TRBV6-1, with 7 nucleotides matching TRBD1. The germline V gene has CDR1 MNHNS and CDR2 SASEGT. V shed 9 bases and J 2 bases; nucleotides not matched to a gene: 9. The CDR3 runs to 14 residues. CDR3 protein: CASKMEQGNYGYTF. The CDR3, as DNA: TGTGCCAGTAAAATGGAACAGGGGAACTATGGCTACACCTTC.

This clone was counted a few times. The rearrangement links TRBV5-4 to TRBJ1-6; 7 positions agree with TRBD1. The CDR3 runs to 15 residues. The germline CDR1 and CDR2 sequences are SGHNT and YYREEE (reference sequence). V gave up 4 bases and J gave up 7 bases; unmatched junction bases: 8. The CDR3 reads CASSRRDSGNSPLHF. CDR3 coding DNA: TGTGCCAGCAGCAGGAGGGACAGCGGGAATTCACCCCTCCACTTT.

This CDR3 reads CASSPGQSRTGELFF. DNA for the CDR3: TGTGCCAGCAGCCCTGGACAGTCCCGCACCGGGGAGCTGTTTTTT. The chain couples TRBV11-2 to TRBJ2-2; a weak D match, TRBD1 (6 bases). This CDR3 is built from 15 residues. The V end was cut by 5 bases, the J end by 4 bases, with 14 bases between. Germline V CDR1 and CDR2: SGHAT, FQNNGV.

The V and J genes are TRBV11-1 and TRBJ1-1, with D maybe TRBD1 (5 bases). Germline values: CDR1 SGHAT, CDR2 FQDESV (reference sequence). The CDR3 totals 13 residues. Trimming removed 2 bases at V and 1 base at J, with 5 bases between. CDR3 bases: TGTGCCAGCAGCTTAACAGGGAACACTGAAGCTTTCTTT. Protein sequence: CASSLTGNTEAFF.

This rearrangement joins TRBV9 to TRBJ2-3; unclear D gene. V lost 0 bases and J 1 base, leaving 27 bases between the germline ends. The CDR3 sequence is 21 residues long. The germline gives CDR1 SGDLS, CDR2 YYNGEE. The CDR3 sequence is CASSVANAPAPGSWGTDTQYF. CDR3 DNA: TGTGCCAGCAGCGTAGCAAACGCCCCAGCGCCGGGTAGCTGGGGCACAGATACGCAGTATTTT.

The V and J genes are TRBV7-2 and TRBJ2-5; the D gene could be TRBD1 or TRBD2 (5 bases each). Germline V gene sequence: CDR1 SGHTA, CDR2 FQGNSA. Between the trimmed V and J ends, which lost 5 bases and 2 bases, there was a span of 18 bases. The CDR3 is 16 amino acids. CDR3 sequence reads: CASSQPTSWGQETQYF. In DNA form, the CDR3 reads TGTGCCAGCAGCCAACCGACGTCGTGGGGGCAAGAGACCCAGTACTTC.

A few counts support this clone. The V and J genes are TRBV5-1 and TRBJ1-1; TRBD1 is a possible D gene (5 bases). CDR1 and CDR2 (germline): SGHRS, YFSETQ. Trimming shortened V by 5 bases and J by 3 bases, and 20 bases separated the two germline ends. This CDR3 contains 16 residues. CDR3 nucleotide sequence: TGCGCCAGCAGGGGGGAACTGACGACGACGGACACTGAAGCTTTCTTT. As protein: CASRGELTTTDTEAFF.

This clone was detected only once. The genes are TRBV6-6 and TRBJ2-5, with 8 bases matching TRBD1. Germline V CDR1 and CDR2: MNHNY, SVGAGI (reference sequence). The ends lost 10 bases at V and 5 bases at J; junction bases unmatched: 12. The CDR3 consists of 14 residues. CDR3 DNA: TGTGCCACCCGGACCCAGGGGGCCGAGGAGACCCAGTACTTC. Translated: CATRTQGAEETQYF.

The chain recombines TRBV18 with TRBJ2-5, with a possible D match to TRBD2 (6 bases). V lost 3 bases, J lost 4 bases, and 15 bases lay in between. Germline assignment: CDR1 KGHSH and CDR2 LQKENI. CDR3 size: 15 residues. CDR3 sequence reads: CASSPAGAGGETQYF. As DNA, the CDR3 is TGTGCCAGCTCACCGGCTGGAGCGGGCGGAGAGACCCAGTACTTC.

This chain links TRBV7-2 with TRBJ2-7, with no clear D. Germline lookup yields CDR1 SGHTA and CDR2 FQGNSA. This CDR3 contains 12 residues. V was cut by 8 bases and J by 4 bases, with 12 bases left in between. For the CDR3, the DNA is TGTGCCAGCTGTTACCCAGGTTACGAGCAGTACTTC. This sequence encodes CASCYPGYEQYF.

This clone was detected only a few times. The chain recombines TRBV7-2 with TRBJ1-2; TRBD1 matches 11 bases. The ends lost 1 base at V and 3 bases at J; junction bases unmatched: 4. Germline V CDR1 and CDR2: SGHTA, FQGNSA. CDR3 size: 16 residues. The CDR3 sequence is CASSLDGTGGYYGYTF. The CDR3 DNA reads as TGTGCCAGCAGCTTAGATGGGACAGGGGGATACTATGGCTACACCTTC.

The chain uses TRBV6-1 and TRBJ1-5; the D gene is possibly TRBD1 (5 bases). The CDR3 is 15 amino acids. The germline V gene encodes CDR1 MNHNS and CDR2 SASEGT. The V end was cut by 6 bases, the J end by 7 bases, with 19 bases between. In DNA, the CDR3 is TGTGCCAGCAGCCACCGGGCCCTTGGGGACCAGCCCCAGCATTTT. This gives the protein CASSHRALGDQPQHF.

This clone turned up a few times. The rearrangement joins TRBV7-9 to TRBJ1-5; TRBD1 is a possible D gene (6 bases). V was shortened by 6 bases and J by 6 bases, with 9 bases between the two germline ends. Germline values: CDR1 SEHNR, CDR2 FQNEAQ (reference sequence). The CDR3 spans 12 residues. The CDR3: CASRQGSQPQHF. CDR3 in DNA: TGTGCCAGCAGGCAGGGGAGTCAGCCCCAGCATTTT.

For the CDR3, the DNA is TGTGCCAGCAGTATTGAAGGGGTCTATGGCTACACCTTC. Amino acid sequence: CASSIEGVYGYTF. This sequence joins TRBV2 and TRBJ1-2, with TRBD1 as a possible D gene (5 bases). V lost 5 bases, J lost 4 bases, and 11 bases lay in between. The CDR3 covers 13 residues. CDR1 and CDR2 from the germline V gene are SNHLY and FYNNEI. Filled out from reference TRBV2 and TRBJ1-2, the complete variable domain reads EPEVTQTPSHQVTQMGQEVILRCVPISNHLYFYWYRQILGQKVEFLVSFYNNEISEKSEIFDDQFSVERPDGSNFTLKIRSTKLEDSAMYFCASSIEGVYGYTFGSGTRLTVV.

This clone was observed a handful of times. J is TRBJ1-2 and V is TRBV2; no reliable D call. The CDR3 spans 12 residues. V shed 2 bases and J shed 8 bases, with 9 bases lying between them. CDR1 SNHLY and CDR2 FYNNEI come from the germline V gene. CDR3 nucleotide sequence: TGTGCCAGCAGTGAAACCGTACGGGGCTACACCTTC. The encoded protein is CASSETVRGYTF.